Following are 7 T cell receptor beta chains from one sample sequenced in a study of post-analysis software for immune sequencing data. Whole-study results and caveats: Patients showed TRBV5-6, TRBV5-1 and TRBV20-1 among a handful of TRBV segments more frequent than in controls.

Antigens for these TCRs are unknown. cDNA libraries for TCR beta contained unique molecular identifiers. TCRdb re-derived calls from the PCR reads in MiXCR, one entry per CDR3 protein. The table has 350,000 to 450,000 distinct CDR3 sequences, approximately 39% seen once; the top ten hold approximately 7.6%. Sequenced material: blood. All receptors come from a girl aged 2 to 9 with multiple sclerosis.

The chain employs TRBV29-1 and TRBJ2-3; D is uncertain. The CDR3 totals 13 residues. The V gene lost 2 bases and the J gene lost 5 bases, with 11 bases spanning the gap. Germline CDR1 reads SQVTM; CDR2 reads ANQGSEA. In nucleotides, the CDR3 is TGCAGCGTTGAATCCGCCCAGGTAGATACGCAGTATTTT. Translated, it gives CSVESAQVDTQYF.

This clonotype was counted a few times. J is TRBJ2-3 and V is TRBV6-4; the D is unclear. In germline, CDR1 is MRHNA, CDR2 SNTAGT. Trimming cost V 7 bases and J 1 base, with 18 bases left between them. The CDR3 is 16 residues long. The CDR3 region has the DNA TGTGCCAGCACAGAGAGGACGGAATCATGCACAGATACGCAGTATTTT. As protein: CASTERTESCTDTQYF.

The genes are TRBV5-1 and TRBJ2-7, with a weak D call TRBD1 (7 bases). There are 13 residues in the CDR3. Between the trimmed V and J ends, which lost 5 bases and 7 bases, there was a span of 16 bases. The germline gives CDR1 SGHRS, CDR2 YFSETQ. CDR3 DNA sequence: TGCGCCAGCAGGCAGGAGGGGGCACGAGAGCAGTACTTC. Amino acids: CASRQEGAREQYF.

CDR3 amino acids: CASSYYLMTSTDTQYF. For the CDR3, the DNA is TGTGCCAGCAGTTACTACTTGATGACTAGCACAGATACGCAGTATTTT. V gene TRBV6-6 combines with J gene TRBJ2-3; D is ambiguous. CDR3 length equals 16 residues. Germline values: CDR1 MNHNY, CDR2 SVGAGI (reference sequence). Trimming shortened V by 1 base and J by 0 bases, and 11 bases separated the two germline ends.

This clonotype was recorded once. V gene TRBV27 combines with J gene TRBJ2-7; 12 bases agree with TRBD2. The assigned J gene may be wrong: the sequence end matches TRBJ2-1 better. CDR3 length: 15 residues. The germline CDR1 and CDR2 sequences are MNHEY and SMNVEV (reference sequence). This CDR3 is CASSTGLAGLNEQFF. In DNA, the CDR3 is TGTGCCAGCAGTACGGGACTAGCGGGCCTCAATGAGCAGTTCTTC.

This clonotype was observed a few times. The genes are TRBV20-1 and TRBJ2-1; 10 bases fit TRBD2. Germline CDR1 reads DFQATT; CDR2 reads SNEGSKA (reference sequence). The CDR3 loop spans 15 amino acids. V lost 6 bases, J lost 5 bases, and 10 bases stayed unmatched. CDR3 nucleotides: TGCAGTGCAAGGCCCCCAAGCGGGAGGGACAATGAGCAGTTCTTC. It is translated as CSARPPSGRDNEQFF.

The V call is TRBV4-1, the J call TRBJ2-1; D is undetermined. From germline, CDR1 is MGHRA and CDR2 YSYEKL. V was shortened by 3 bases and J by 7 bases, with 22 bases between the two germline ends. The CDR3 sequence is 17 residues long. The CDR3 here is CASSHRAKTQNGNEQFF. The CDR3, as DNA: TGCGCCAGCAGCCATCGGGCGAAAACACAAAACGGGAATGAGCAGTTCTTC.